Shown below are 29 T cell receptor beta chains from a single sample sequenced in a study of shared clonotypes between healthy human individuals. Clones were sequenced by immunoSEQ multiplex PCR, and TCRdb holds only the in-frame ones, with some missing. The sample lists roughly 1,500,000 clones; about 98.5% were seen once. Sequencing was performed on naive CD4+ T cells sorted from blood. As to subset: CD45RA+ positively selected. The source of these receptors is a man aged 25-45 years in good health.

This chain uses TRBV5-5 with TRBJ2-3; possibly TRBD1 for D (6 bases). The CDR3 is 16 residues long. The germline V gene has CDR1 SGHKS and CDR2 YYEKEE (reference sequence). V shed 3 bases and J shed 2 bases, with 16 bases lying between them. In DNA form, the CDR3 reads TGTGCCAGCAGCTCGGAGACAGGTCGATCCACAGATACGCAGTATTTT. Translated: CASSSETGRSTDTQYF. Full variable domain (missing parts from reference TRBV5-5 and TRBJ2-3): DAGVTQSPTHLIKTRGQQVTLRCSPISGHKSVSWYQQVLGQGPQFIFQYYEKEERGRGNFPDRFSARQFPNYSSELNVNALLLGDSALYLCASSSETGRSTDTQYFGPGTRLTVL.

The CDR3 coding sequence is TGCGCCAGCAGCTTGGCGGGGGACCCACAAGAGACCCAGTACTTC. Translating gives CASSLAGDPQETQYF. The J gene is TRBJ2-5, the V gene TRBV5-1; tentative D call: TRBD2 (6 bases). Deletions cut 0 bases from V and 2 bases from J, with 11 bases between. This CDR3 is built from 15 residues. Germline CDR1 reads SGHRS; CDR2 reads YFSETQ.

This chain joins TRBV5-1 and TRBJ2-2; 8 nucleotides match TRBD2. The germline CDR1 and CDR2 sequences are SGHRS and YFSETQ. J was trimmed by 0 bases and V by 2 bases; bases with no gene match: 3. The CDR3 length is 16 residues. CDR3 in amino acids: CASSFSGAANTGELFF. CDR3 nucleotide sequence: TGCGCCAGCAGCTTTAGCGGGGCGGCGAACACCGGGGAGCTGTTTTTT.

CDR3 sequence: CASSESGSRNTQYF. Here the CDR3 DNA reads TGCGCCAGCAGTGAGTCCGGGAGTCGAAATACGCAGTATTTT. The V call is TRBV10-1, the J call TRBJ2-3, with a tentative D call TRBD2 (6 bases). Germline V gene sequence: CDR1 WNHNN, CDR2 SYGVQD (reference sequence). V dropped 0 bases and J dropped 7 bases, with 11 bases sitting between them. The CDR3 has 14 amino acids.

The genes are TRBV7-9 and TRBJ2-3; D is unresolved. The V gene lost 0 bases and the J gene lost 8 bases, with 12 bases spanning the gap. CDR3 length equals 14 residues. Germline V CDR1 and CDR2: SEHNR, FQNEAQ (reference sequence). The DNA for the CDR3 is TGTGCCAGCAGCTTAGCGTTGTTAGGTGCTACGCAGTATTTT. It translates to CASSLALLGATQYF.

The chain recombines TRBV9 with TRBJ2-2; D is perhaps TRBD1 (5 bases). CDR3 length equals 16 residues. Trimming removed 4 bases at V and 6 bases at J, with 19 bases between. The germline V gene encodes CDR1 SGDLS and CDR2 YYNGEE. Written as DNA, the CDR3 is TGTGCCAGCAGCCAGGCCTCGATAAAGGGGTCCGGGGAGCTGTTTTTT. It specifies CASSQASIKGSGELFF.

The chain uses TRBV4-1 and TRBJ1-1; TRBD1 might be the D (5 bases). CDR3 length equals 16 residues. Trimming stripped 1 base from V and 1 base from J, with 13 bases between. The germline CDR1 and CDR2 sequences are MGHRA and YSYEKL. CDR3 nucleotides: TGCGCCAGCAGCCAAGTAACAGGTGTATCGAACACTGAAGCTTTCTTT. It yields the protein CASSQVTGVSNTEAFF.

The J gene is TRBJ1-2, the V gene TRBV11-2; tentatively, D is TRBD1 (6 bases). V dropped 6 bases and J dropped 4 bases, with 12 bases sitting between them. The CDR3 is 13 residues long. CDR1 and CDR2 from the germline V gene are SGHAT and FQNNGV. CDR3 in amino acids: CASSFLDSYGYTF. In nucleotides, the CDR3 is TGTGCCAGCAGTTTCCTGGACAGCTATGGCTACACCTTC.

A remark on this clone: One junction end disagrees with the germline gene, perhaps due to a read error. J is TRBJ2-1 and V is TRBV7-2, with a possible D match to TRBD2 (6 bases). CDR1 SGHTA and CDR2 FQGNSA come from the germline V gene. The CDR3 is 13 residues long. The CDR3 loop reads CASSLRRVVGEVF. The DNA for the CDR3 is TGTGCCAGCAGCTTAAGGCGGGTAGTGGGGGAGGTCTTC.

As concerns this clone: Additional DNA sequences in this sample encode the identical CDR3. This chain links TRBV5-1 with TRBJ1-1; unclear D gene. Germline V gene data show CDR1 as SGHRS and CDR2 as YFSETQ. The CDR3 runs to 14 residues. Trimming removed 0 bases at V and 1 base at J, with 7 bases between. The CDR3 spells CASSLGTANTEAFF. CDR3 nucleotide sequence: TGCGCCAGCAGCTTGGGTACGGCGAACACTGAAGCTTTCTTT. Complete variable domain (other parts from reference TRBV5-1 and TRBJ1-1): KAGVTQTPRYLIKTRGQQVTLSCSPISGHRSVSWYQQTPGQGLQFLFEYFSETQRNKGNFPGRFSGRQFSNSRSEMNVSTLELGDSALYLCASSLGTANTEAFFGQGTRLTVV.

The chain couples TRBV28 to TRBJ2-3; 8 bases match TRBD2. CDR1 and CDR2 from the germline V gene are MDHEN and SYDVKM. The CDR3 is made up of 17 amino acids. Losses at the gene ends were 5 bases for V and 4 bases for J; bases not matched to a gene: 14. CDR3: CASSIIQAGVGADTQYF. CDR3 sequence (DNA): TGTGCCAGCAGTATTATCCAAGCGGGAGTGGGCGCAGATACGCAGTATTTT.

This chain connects TRBV5-4 to TRBJ2-7; 8 positions match TRBD1. Germline CDR1 is SGHNT and CDR2 is YYREEE (reference sequence). This CDR3 spans 15 amino acids. J lost 1 base, V lost 5 bases, and 8 bases had no gene match. DNA of the CDR3: TGTGCCAGCAGGGGGACGGGACAGGAGTCCTACGAGCAGTACTTC. It yields the protein CASRGTGQESYEQYF.

The genes are TRBV5-1 and TRBJ2-5; maybe TRBD2 (6 bases). Trimming took 7 bases from V and 2 from J, leaving 18 bases between them. CDR1 SGHRS and CDR2 YFSETQ come from the germline V gene. This CDR3 is 15 amino acids long. CDR3 region: CASGFRSGPQETQYF. The CDR3 coding sequence is TGCGCCAGCGGATTTAGGAGCGGGCCACAAGAGACCCAGTACTTC.

The J gene is TRBJ1-1, the V gene TRBV29-1; D remains unclear. CDR3 length: 12 amino acids. Between the trimmed V and J ends, which lost 6 bases and 5 bases, there was a span of 13 bases. Germline CDR1 is SQVTM and CDR2 is ANQGSEA. DNA for the CDR3: TGCAGCGTGGCAGTGGAGGGAACTGAAGCTTTCTTT. Residues: CSVAVEGTEAFF.

Points on this clone: This specimen includes other DNA sequences encoding the same CDR3. The rearrangement links TRBV5-1 to TRBJ2-5; 7 bases align to TRBD1. CDR1 is SGHRS and CDR2 is YFSETQ in the germline V gene. CDR3 length: 13 amino acids. Unmatched junction bases numbered 1, after V lost 0 bases and J lost 5 bases. Here the CDR3 DNA reads TGCGCCAGCAGCTTGGACAGGGGTGAGACCCAGTACTTC. Translating gives CASSLDRGETQYF.

The V call is TRBV7-6, the J call TRBJ2-3; TRBD2 aligns across 16 bases. This CDR3 has 20 residues. Looked up from germline, CDR1 is SGHVS and CDR2 is FNYEAQ. V dropped 0 bases and J dropped 5; count of bases not matched to a gene: 11. The CDR3 is CASSLAVGTSGRARLDTQYF. CDR3 in DNA: TGTGCCAGCAGCTTAGCGGTCGGGACTAGCGGGAGGGCCAGGTTAGATACGCAGTATTTT.

This chain joins TRBV5-5 and TRBJ1-2; 7 bases are a match to TRBD1. The CDR3 runs 14 residues. CDR1 and CDR2 (germline): SGHKS, YYEKEE (reference sequence). V gave up 3 bases and J gave up 6 bases; unmatched junction bases: 8. The CDR3 loop is CASSSQGGKNGYTF. Written as DNA, the CDR3 is TGTGCCAGCAGCTCCCAGGGGGGCAAGAATGGCTACACCTTC.

This chain uses TRBV5-1 with TRBJ2-2; 10 bases map to TRBD1. V shed 3 bases, J shed 7 bases, and the junction held 3 bases outside the gene matches. Germline lookup yields CDR1 SGHRS and CDR2 YFSETQ. This CDR3 spans 14 amino acids. In nucleotides, the CDR3 is TGCGCCAGCAGCTACGGGACAGGGGACGGGGAGCTGTTTTTT. It translates to CASSYGTGDGELFF. The full variable domain, in which reference TRBV5-1 and TRBJ2-2 provide the parts outside the CDR3, is KAGVTQTPRYLIKTRGQQVTLSCSPISGHRSVSWYQQTPGQGLQFLFEYFSETQRNKGNFPGRFSGRQFSNSRSEMNVSTLELGDSALYLCASSYGTGDGELFFGEGSRLTVL.

The rearrangement uses TRBV6-1 and TRBJ2-7, with 7 bases lining up with TRBD1. From germline, CDR1 is MNHNS and CDR2 SASEGT. After removal of 7 bases from V and 2 bases from J, the junction contained 5 bases not matched to a gene. The CDR3 consists of 13 residues. The CDR3 sequence is CASTIGTAYEQYF. CDR3 coding DNA: TGTGCCAGCACCATAGGGACAGCCTACGAGCAGTACTTC.

This chain joins TRBV2 and TRBJ2-7, with D tentatively TRBD2 (5 bases). The V gene lost 8 bases and the J gene lost 3 bases, with 17 bases spanning the gap. Germline CDR1 reads SNHLY; CDR2 reads FYNNEI. The CDR3 is 14 amino acids. The CDR3 sequence is CASGPISGNYEQYF. The CDR3 DNA follows: TGTGCCAGCGGACCGATATCGGGGAACTACGAGCAGTACTTC.

This chain connects TRBV5-1 to TRBJ2-1; D may be TRBD2 (6 bases). The V gene lost 4 bases and the J gene lost 3 bases, with 14 bases spanning the gap. The CDR3 consists of 15 residues. CDR1 is SGHRS, CDR2 YFSETQ, per germline. CDR3 region: CASSEGLLNYNEQFF. In nucleotides, the CDR3 is TGCGCCAGCAGCGAGGGACTCCTCAACTACAATGAGCAGTTCTTC.

The chain joins TRBV5-1 to TRBJ1-2; weak D call: TRBD1 (5 bases). Germline V gene data show CDR1 as SGHRS and CDR2 as YFSETQ. The germline V and J ends were trimmed by 6 bases and 6 bases, with 18 bases remaining between them. This CDR3 is 14 amino acids long. Here the CDR3 DNA reads TGCGCCAGCAACCCGGGACCGCCTCGCGATGGCTACACCTTC. Amino acids: CASNPGPPRDGYTF.

V gene TRBV28 combines with J gene TRBJ2-3; TRBD2 aligns across 11 bases. CDR1 MDHEN and CDR2 SYDVKM come from the germline V gene. V lost 5 bases and J lost 12; bases outside the gene matches: 13. There are 15 residues in the CDR3. The CDR3 DNA is TGTGCCAGCAGTCGCCTTTTAGCGGGAGGGCCTCCCCAGTATTTT. It encodes CASSRLLAGGPPQYF.

The V gene is TRBV7-2, the J gene TRBJ2-4; 7 bases map to TRBD1. The CDR3 sequence is 14 residues long. The ends lost 6 bases at V and 7 bases at J; junction bases unmatched: 9. Germline loops: CDR1 SGHTA, CDR2 FQGNSA. CDR3 nucleotide sequence: TGTGCCAGCAGGACAGGGAACTCGGGGAACATTCAGTACTTC. It codes for CASRTGNSGNIQYF.

The genes are TRBV6-1 and TRBJ2-2; 7 bases fit TRBD1. CDR1 MNHNS and CDR2 SASEGT come from the germline V gene. V was clipped by 3 bases and J by 1 base; unmatched bases: 2. This CDR3 contains 15 residues. CDR3 in amino acids: CASSDRTGNTGELFF. CDR3 coding DNA: TGTGCCAGCAGTGACAGGACAGGGAACACCGGGGAGCTGTTTTTT.

The rearrangement uses TRBV18 and TRBJ1-2; D not certain. The CDR3 is 14 amino acids. Germline loops: CDR1 KGHSH, CDR2 LQKENI. Trimming shortened V by 0 bases and J by 8 bases, and 13 bases separated the two germline ends. DNA of the CDR3: TGTGCCAGCTCACCACCGGGAGGAACTCCCGGCTACACCTTC. Protein sequence: CASSPPGGTPGYTF.

Remarks on this clone: The junction and the germline gene differ at one end; a read error may be behind it. This sequence joins TRBV30 and TRBJ1-4, with D uncertain. The CDR3 contains 10 residues. In germline, CDR1 is GTSNPN, CDR2 SVGIG (reference sequence). CDR3 in DNA: TGTGCCTGGAGTGGGCCCCGGACGTCTTTT. It yields the protein CAWSGPRTSF.

The chain carries TRBV7-9 and TRBJ1-1, with 12 bases lining up with TRBD1. The length of the CDR3 is 16 residues. V lost 3 bases and J lost 3; bases outside the gene matches: 5. Germline V gene sequence: CDR1 SEHNR, CDR2 FQNEAQ (reference sequence). CDR3 residues: CASSLGQGAAHTEAFF. The CDR3 nucleotides are TGTGCCAGCAGCTTGGGACAGGGGGCTGCGCACACTGAAGCTTTCTTT.

V is TRBV2 and J is TRBJ1-1, with D tentatively TRBD1 (6 bases). Germline V gives CDR1 SNHLY, CDR2 FYNNEI. The V and J ends lost 5 bases and 6 bases respectively, with 13 bases between them. The CDR3 has 13 residues. The DNA of the CDR3 is TGTGCCAGCAGTCTTGGACAGTCGGCTGAAGCTTTCTTT. Its translation: CASSLGQSAEAFF.